This TCR beta chain comes out of a study of OX40 agonist ivuxolimab in advanced cancers. Findings of the study overall: At 0.1 to 3.0 mg/kg and by week 6, CD4+ and CD8+ T cells in the blood had expanded clonally. Patients who responded partially at 0.1-3.0 mg/kg showed clonal expansion ranking among the lowest.

Clones were sequenced by immunoSEQ multiplex PCR, and TCRdb holds only the in-frame ones, with some missing. The sample yields 74,000 or so clones, approximately 89% seen once. Germline V CDR1 and CDR2: LNHDA, SQIVND (reference sequence). The V and J ends lost 3 bases and 4 bases respectively, with 9 bases between them. CDR3 length: 13 residues. As for this clone: Its matching antigen is unknown.

The chain joins TRBV19 to TRBJ1-1; no reliable D call. The specimen was CD4+ or CD8+ T cells sorted from blood, collected in a trial of the OX40 agonist ivuxolimab. The sequence was obtained from an adult with an advanced solid tumor such as melanoma, head and neck, liver or kidney cancer. The CDR3 region has the DNA TGTGCCAGTAGTATCCCCCCCAGCACTGAAGCTTTCTTT. Amino acid sequence: CASSIPPSTEAFF.